The 22 T cell receptor beta chains below were found in one sample sequenced in a study of long-term antiretroviral therapy in people with HIV. immunoSEQ v3.0 was run at survey level. Only in-frame clones appear in the TCRdb table, and some are missing; sequencing was by immunoSEQ multiplex PCR. The sample records about 28,000 clones, approximately 90% being singletons. The sequencing used unsorted PBMCs, collected 1.8 years after starting antiretroviral therapy. These TCRs come from a woman under 30 with HIV.

In its sample, this clone was seen once. The CDR3 region is CASSTAPLNYGYTF. The CDR3 DNA reads as TGTGCCAGCAGTACGGCCCCCCTCAACTATGGCTACACCTTC. The chain is built from TRBV27 and TRBJ1-2; D is undetermined. Looked up from germline, CDR1 is MNHEY and CDR2 is SMNVEV (reference sequence). The CDR3 is 14 residues long. Deletions cut 5 bases from V and 2 bases from J, with 12 bases between.

This clone was picked up one time. The V call is TRBV10-2, the J call TRBJ2-4; 9 nucleotides line up with TRBD1. Germline V lookup: CDR1 WSHSY, CDR2 SAAADI. The CDR3 spans 15 residues. V lost 7 bases to trimming and J lost 0 bases; unmatched junction nucleotides: 4. As DNA, the CDR3 is TGCGCCAGCATTCACAGGGGGCTAGCCAAAAACATTCAGTACTTC. Translation gives CASIHRGLAKNIQYF.

The CDR3 bases are TGTGCCAGCAGCTTTCAGGTCGGGGGAGGGCTAGAGACCCAGTACTTC. As protein: CASSFQVGGGLETQYF. This chain joins TRBV7-2 and TRBJ2-5; 7 nucleotides agree with TRBD2. V lost 3 bases and J lost 4; bases outside the gene matches: 11. CDR1 is SGHTA, CDR2 FQGNSA, per germline. The CDR3 is 16 amino acids.

The V and J genes are TRBV19 and TRBJ2-1; TRBD2 matches at 10 bases. In germline, CDR1 is LNHDA, CDR2 SQIVND (reference sequence). V trimming: 7 bases; J trimming: 7 bases; junction bases outside the gene matches: 4. CDR3 length: 13 residues. This CDR3 is CASKREGRNEQFF. The CDR3 bases are TGTGCCAGTAAGCGGGAGGGCAGGAATGAGCAGTTCTTC.

The chain uses TRBV9 and TRBJ2-3; no clear D gene. The germline gives CDR1 SGDLS, CDR2 YYNGEE. The CDR3 sequence is 15 residues long. V lost 5 bases and J 1 base, leaving 14 bases between the germline ends. The CDR3 region has the DNA TGTGCCAGCAGTCTTGTATCGAGTGGCACAGATACGCAGTATTTT. The encoded protein is CASSLVSSGTDTQYF.

This clone came up a few times. J is TRBJ1-2 and V is TRBV2, with a weak D call TRBD1 (6 bases). The CDR3 is made up of 17 amino acids. V dropped 0 bases and J dropped 2 bases, with 16 bases sitting between them. Germline V gene lookup returns CDR1 SNHLY and CDR2 FYNNEI. CDR3 sequence reads: CASSEAGTLGRNYGYTF. In DNA form, the CDR3 reads TGTGCCAGCAGTGAAGCGGGGACACTCGGACGAAACTATGGCTACACCTTC. The full variable domain, with the rest looked up from reference TRBV2 and TRBJ1-2, is EPEVTQTPSHQVTQMGQEVILRCVPISNHLYFYWYRQILGQKVEFLVSFYNNEISEKSEIFDDQFSVERPDGSNFTLKIRSTKLEDSAMYFCASSEAGTLGRNYGYTFGSGTRLTVV.

In its sample, this clone was seen a few times. The chain's CDR3 is CATSRDLWTGGEQYF. In DNA form, the CDR3 reads TGTGCCACCAGCAGAGATCTTTGGACAGGGGGCGAGCAGTACTTC. The chain joins TRBV15 to TRBJ2-7; TRBD1 matches 10 bases. J was trimmed by 6 bases and V by 0 bases; bases with no gene match: 5. Germline CDR1 LNHNV, CDR2 YYDKDF (reference sequence). This CDR3 spans 15 amino acids.

CDR3 sequence (DNA): TGTGCCAGCAGCCGATTCCGGGACCGTATCAATCAGCCCCAGCATTTT. It specifies CASSRFRDRINQPQHF. The chain links TRBV27 to TRBJ1-5, with D maybe TRBD1 (5 bases). Germline V gene data show CDR1 as MNHEY and CDR2 as SMNVEV (reference sequence). CDR3 length: 16 residues. V lost 6 bases and J 3 bases, leaving 18 bases between the germline ends.

The V gene is TRBV28, the J gene TRBJ2-7; 11 nucleotides match TRBD2. Germline CDR1 MDHEN, CDR2 SYDVKM. The CDR3 sequence is 15 residues long. Trimming cost V 8 bases and J 4 bases; bases outside gene matches: 10. This CDR3 is CASRITGTSGYEQYF. CDR3 bases: TGTGCCAGCCGCATAACCGGGACTAGCGGATACGAGCAGTACTTC.

The chain uses TRBV5-1 and TRBJ2-1; 14 bases are a match to TRBD2. The germline gives CDR1 SGHRS, CDR2 YFSETQ. Germline trimming cut 2 bases from V and 2 bases from J; bases unmatched to any gene: 6. The CDR3 has 18 residues. Written as DNA, the CDR3 is TGCGCCAGCAGCTTCGGGACTAGCGGGAGTGGCACCTACAATGAGCAGTTCTTC. This translates into CASSFGTSGSGTYNEQFF.

The genes are TRBV19 and TRBJ2-7; TRBD1 might be the D (6 bases). Deletions cut 3 bases from V and 7 bases from J, with 13 bases between. The CDR3 is 13 residues long. Looked up from germline, CDR1 is LNHDA and CDR2 is SQIVND (reference sequence). The CDR3 is CASSIWAGDEQYF. For the CDR3, the DNA is TGTGCCAGTAGTATCTGGGCAGGGGATGAGCAGTACTTC. Based on the CDR3 plus reference TRBV19 and TRBJ2-7, the full variable domain is DGGITQSPKYLFRKEGQNVTLSCEQNLNHDAMYWYRQDPGQGLRLIYYSQIVNDFQKGDIAEGYSVSREKKESFPLTVTSAQKNPTAFYLCASSIWAGDEQYFGPGTRLTVT.

This clone occurred once. CDR3 region: CASSTGRNTEAFF. As DNA, the CDR3 is TGTGCCAGCAGCACGGGAAGGAACACTGAAGCTTTCTTT. The chain couples TRBV28 to TRBJ1-1; D unclear. The CDR3 spans 13 residues. Germline V gives CDR1 MDHEN, CDR2 SYDVKM. V was pared by 6 bases and J by 1 base, with 9 bases between.

The genes are TRBV28 and TRBJ1-5; tentative D call: TRBD1 (6 bases). The CDR3 consists of 13 residues. Trimming left V 6 bases short and J 7 bases short, with 13 bases between. Germline V CDR1 and CDR2: MDHEN, SYDVKM. The CDR3 loop is CASRRRGDQPQHF. The DNA for the CDR3 is TGTGCCAGCAGGAGGAGGGGGGACCAGCCCCAGCATTTT.

V gene TRBV28 combines with J gene TRBJ2-7; D may be TRBD2 (5 bases). The V gene lost 7 bases and the J gene lost 0 bases, with 13 bases spanning the gap. There are 14 residues in the CDR3. Per germline, CDR1 MDHEN and CDR2 SYDVKM. CDR3 residues: CASIKAVPSYEQYF. CDR3 in DNA: TGTGCCAGCATTAAAGCGGTACCCTCCTACGAGCAGTACTTC.

The CDR3 DNA is TGTGCCAGCAGCGAGGGACGGAACTACGAGCAGTACTTC. This encodes CASSEGRNYEQYF. The rearrangement joins TRBV7-3 to TRBJ2-7; D may correspond to TRBD1 or TRBD2 (5 bases each). The CDR3 contains 13 residues. Germline assignment: CDR1 SGHTA and CDR2 FQGTGA. Trimming took off 5 bases at V and 3 bases at J, with 11 bases between the two ends.

This chain connects TRBV5-8 to TRBJ1-4; unclear D gene. Per the germline V gene, CDR1 is SGHTS and CDR2 is YDEGEE. V was pared by 5 bases and J by 8 bases, with 16 bases between. This CDR3 contains 14 residues. CDR3 bases: TGTGCCAGCAGTCCTCGGGGATCGAGGGAAAAACTGTTTTTT. It yields the protein CASSPRGSREKLFF. Full variable domain (rest looked up from reference TRBV5-8 and TRBJ1-4): EAGVTQSPTHLIKTRGQQATLRCSPISGHTSVYWYQQALGLGLQFLLWYDEGEERNRGNFPPRFSGRQFPNYSSELNVNALELEDSALYLCASSPRGSREKLFFGSGTQLSVL.

The CDR3 loop reads CASSYSIGGQSYEQYF. CDR3 coding DNA: TGTGCCAGCAGTTACTCGATAGGCGGGCAGAGCTACGAGCAGTACTTC. This chain connects TRBV6-5 to TRBJ2-7, with D tentatively TRBD2 (5 bases). Between the trimmed V and J ends, which lost 0 bases and 3 bases, there was a span of 15 bases. Germline V CDR1 and CDR2: MNHEY, SVGAGI. This CDR3 has 16 residues.

The chain is built from TRBV18 and TRBJ2-1, with D perhaps TRBD1 (5 bases). V gave up 3 bases and J gave up 2 bases, with 14 bases separating them. This CDR3 has 16 amino acids. Germline V lookup: CDR1 KGHSH, CDR2 LQKENI. In DNA, the CDR3 is TGTGCCAGCTCACCGAACGGCAGGGCCACCTACAATGAGCAGTTCTTC. Amino acid sequence: CASSPNGRATYNEQFF.

The chain carries TRBV10-3 and TRBJ2-7; TRBD2 agrees at 13 bases. V was clipped by 11 bases and J by 0 bases; unmatched bases: 10. The CDR3 is made up of 16 amino acids. The germline CDR1 and CDR2 sequences are ENHRY and SYGVKD. As DNA, the CDR3 is TGTGCCGCACGCGGGACTAGCGGGAAAAGCTCCTACGAGCAGTACTTC. Translating it yields CAARGTSGKSSYEQYF.

J is TRBJ2-7 and V is TRBV5-1; D might be TRBD1 (6 bases). Trimming stripped 0 bases from V and 5 bases from J, with 12 bases between. Germline V gene lookup returns CDR1 SGHRS and CDR2 YFSETQ. This CDR3 spans 14 amino acids. The CDR3, as DNA: TGCGCCAGCAGCTTGGAGGGCAGGGGCGACGAGCAGTACTTC. This sequence encodes CASSLEGRGDEQYF.

The chain couples TRBV18 to TRBJ2-3; 7 nucleotides agree with TRBD2. The V gene end was trimmed by 2 bases and the J gene end by 11 bases; junction bases not matched to a gene: 10. This CDR3 is 14 amino acids long. Germline V gene sequence: CDR1 KGHSH, CDR2 LQKENI. CDR3 sequence reads: CASSPRAGEGEQYF. CDR3 bases: TGTGCCAGCTCACCAAGAGCCGGGGAGGGCGAGCAGTATTTT.

The gene calls are TRBV19 and TRBJ1-5; the D is unclear. Trimming left V 6 bases short and J 7 bases short, with 4 bases between. The CDR3 totals 10 residues. Germline CDR1 LNHDA, CDR2 SQIVND (reference sequence). This chain's CDR3 is CASREQPQHF. CDR3 DNA sequence: TGTGCCAGTAGAGAACAGCCCCAGCATTTT.